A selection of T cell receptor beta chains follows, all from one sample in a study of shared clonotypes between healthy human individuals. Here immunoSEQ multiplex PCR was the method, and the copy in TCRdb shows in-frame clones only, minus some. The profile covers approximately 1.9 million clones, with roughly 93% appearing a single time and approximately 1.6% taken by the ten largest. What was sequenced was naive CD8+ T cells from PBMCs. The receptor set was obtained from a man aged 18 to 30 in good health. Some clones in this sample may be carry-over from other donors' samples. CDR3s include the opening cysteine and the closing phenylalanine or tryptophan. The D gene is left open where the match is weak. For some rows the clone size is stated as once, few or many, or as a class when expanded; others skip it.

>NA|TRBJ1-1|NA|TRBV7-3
CASSLPPNTEAFF
TGTGCCAGCAGCCTACCACCGAACACTGAAGCTTTCTTT
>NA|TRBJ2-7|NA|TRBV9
CASSVGGGPAYEQYF
TGTGCCAGCAGCGTGGGAGGCGGACCAGCCTACGAGCAGTACTTC
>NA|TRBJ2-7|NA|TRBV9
CASSVHSLLNYEQYF
TGTGCCAGCAGCGTACATTCCTTACTTAACTACGAGCAGTACTTC
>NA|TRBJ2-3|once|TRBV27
CASSPGTHKTDTQYF
TGTGCCAGCAGTCCCGGGACACATAAAACAGATACGCAGTATTTT
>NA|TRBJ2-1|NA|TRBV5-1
CASSSGQYNEQFF
TGCGCCAGCAGTTCCGGACAGTACAATGAGCAGTTCTTC
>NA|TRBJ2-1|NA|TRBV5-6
CASSLGLVHEQFF
TGTGCCAGCAGCTTGGGGCTAGTTCATGAGCAGTTCTTC
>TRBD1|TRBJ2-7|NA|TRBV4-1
CASSSSRGLSYEQYF
TGCGCCAGCAGCTCGAGCAGGGGGCTCTCCTACGAGCAGTACTTC
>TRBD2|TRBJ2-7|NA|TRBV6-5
CASSAAGVLYEQYF
TGTGCCAGCAGTGCAGCGGGGGTTCTCTACGAGCAGTACTTC
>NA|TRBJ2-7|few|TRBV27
CASSLSGRNYEQYF
TGTGCCAGCAGTTTATCGGGCAGGAACTACGAGCAGTACTTC
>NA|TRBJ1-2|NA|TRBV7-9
CASSFPGADYGYTF
TGTGCCAGCAGCTTTCCAGGGGCGGACTATGGCTACACCTTC
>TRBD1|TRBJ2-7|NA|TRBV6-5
CASSLGTGWNEQYF
TGTGCCAGCAGCCTCGGGACAGGGTGGAACGAGCAGTACTTC
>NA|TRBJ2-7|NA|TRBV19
CASSPGTYEQYF
TGTGCCAGTAGTCCCGGAACCTACGAGCAGTACTTC
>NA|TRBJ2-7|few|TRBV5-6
CASSLGGYEQYF
TGTGCCAGCAGCTTGGGGGGCTACGAGCAGTACTTC
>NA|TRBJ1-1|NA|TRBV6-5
CASSYYAGNTEAFF
TGTGCCAGCAGTTACTATGCAGGGAACACTGAAGCTTTCTTT
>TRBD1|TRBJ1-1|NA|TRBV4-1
CASSHPTGGYTEAFF
TGCGCCAGCAGCCACCCGACAGGGGGGTATACTGAAGCTTTCTTT
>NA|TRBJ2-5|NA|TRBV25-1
CASSERDEQQETQYF
TGTGCCAGCAGTGAACGTGATGAACAGCAAGAGACCCAGTACTTC
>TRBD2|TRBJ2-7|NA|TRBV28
CASSLLAGQSYEQYF
TGTGCCAGCAGCTTACTAGCGGGGCAATCCTACGAGCAGTACTTC
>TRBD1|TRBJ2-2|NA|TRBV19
CASRGQVNTGELFF
TGTGCCAGTAGAGGACAGGTGAACACCGGGGAGCTGTTTTTT
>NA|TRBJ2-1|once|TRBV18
CASSPIGATNEQFF
TGTGCCAGCTCACCAATCGGGGCAACCAATGAGCAGTTCTTC
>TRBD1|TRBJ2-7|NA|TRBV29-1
CSVRQGDSYEQYF
TGCAGCGTTAGACAGGGGGATTCCTACGAGCAGTACTTC
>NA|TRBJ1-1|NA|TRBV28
CASSLENTEAFF
TGTGCCAGCAGTCTGGAGAACACTGAAGCTTTCTTT
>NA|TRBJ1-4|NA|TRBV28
CASSLWGPKDTFSTNEKLFF
TGTGCCAGCAGTTTATGGGGGCCCAAGGACACCTTTTCAACTAATGAAAAACTGTTTTTT
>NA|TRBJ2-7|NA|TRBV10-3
CAISELVGSEQYF
TGTGCCATCAGTGAGCTAGTTGGCTCCGAGCAGTACTTC
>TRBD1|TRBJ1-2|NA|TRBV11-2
CASSLGPGGVYGYTF
TGTGCCAGCAGCTTAGGTCCAGGGGGGGTCTATGGCTACACCTTC
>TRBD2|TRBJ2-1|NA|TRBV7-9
CASSSGTSDNEQFF
TGTGCCAGCAGCTCCGGGACTAGTGACAATGAGCAGTTCTTC
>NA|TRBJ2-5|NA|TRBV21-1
CASSKRNPTGGETQYF
TGTGCCAGCAGCAAACGCAACCCTACCGGGGGGGAGACCCAGTACTTC
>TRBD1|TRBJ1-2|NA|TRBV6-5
CASRDRGIDLTF
TGTGCCAGCAGAGACAGGGGTATAGATCTCACCTTC
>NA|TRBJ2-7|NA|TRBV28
CASTLTATYEQYF
TGTGCCAGCACCTTGACAGCTACCTACGAGCAGTACTTC
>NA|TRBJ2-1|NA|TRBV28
CASSLTASSYNEQFF
TGTGCCAGCAGTTTAACGGCTAGTTCCTACAATGAGCAGTTCTTC
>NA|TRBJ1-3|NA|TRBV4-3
CASSQDSSFGNTIYF
TGCGCCAGCAGCCAAGACAGTAGCTTTGGAAACACCATATATTTT
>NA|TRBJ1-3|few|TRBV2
CASRSGNTIYF
TGTGCCAGCAGATCTGGAAACACCATATATTTT
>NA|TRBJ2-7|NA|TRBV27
CASSSRLSSKDEQYF
TGTGCCAGCAGTTCCCGTTTAAGTTCGAAGGACGAGCAGTACTTC
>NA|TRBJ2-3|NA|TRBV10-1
CASSGGGYTQYF
TGCGCCAGCAGTGGGGGGGGCTATACGCAGTATTTT
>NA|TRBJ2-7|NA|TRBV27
CASSLSTGNEQYF
TGTGCCAGCAGTTTATCCACAGGGAACGAGCAGTACTTC
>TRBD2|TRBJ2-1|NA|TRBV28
CASSLPILAETSNEQFF
TGTGCCAGCAGTTTACCTATACTAGCGGAGACTTCGAATGAGCAGTTCTTC
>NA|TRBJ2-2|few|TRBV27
CASSPVFIGELFF
TGTGCCAGCAGTCCCGTGTTTATCGGGGAGCTGTTTTTT
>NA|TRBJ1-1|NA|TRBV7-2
CASSLVALGQPNTEAFF
TGTGCCAGCAGCTTAGTAGCTTTGGGTCAGCCGAACACTGAAGCTTTCTTT
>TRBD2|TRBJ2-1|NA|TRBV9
CASSVASGRGDWHNEQFF
TGTGCCAGCAGCGTAGCTAGCGGGAGAGGTGATTGGCACAATGAGCAGTTCTTC
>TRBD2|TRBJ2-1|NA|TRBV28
CASSLHAYSGRVNEQFF
TGTGCCAGCAGTCTCCATGCTTACAGCGGGAGGGTGAATGAGCAGTTCTTC
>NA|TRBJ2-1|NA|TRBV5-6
CASSFGTDYNEQFF
TGTGCCAGCAGCTTCGGGACGGATTACAATGAGCAGTTCTTC